The 8 T cell receptor beta chains below all came from one sample that was sequenced in a study of T cells in Graves' hyperthyroidism and ophthalmopathy. RNA transcripts provided the source from which TCR beta CDR3 regions were amplified. When the TCR CDR3 underwent first-round RT-PCR, the HTBI primer set was used. TCRdb ran MiXCR on the multiplex PCR reads and lists one entry per CDR3 protein. The sample lists roughly 420,000 distinct CDR3 sequences, 15% to 18% occurring once. The material sequenced was blood. These receptors were taken from a woman aged 18-29 years with Graves' hyperthyroidism.

In this sample, this clonotype turned up many times. The chain employs TRBV6-1 and TRBJ2-7, with D possibly TRBD1 on 5 matching bases. This CDR3 region has 14 residues. Trimming cost V 7 bases and J 2 bases, with 15 bases left between them. Germline V lookup: CDR1 MNHNS, CDR2 SASEGT. CDR3 amino acids: CASNQNRLPYEQYF. Here the CDR3 DNA reads TGTGCCAGCAATCAGAACAGGTTACCCTACGAGCAGTACTTC.

In its sample, this clonotype was seen a few times. The gene calls are TRBV20-1 and TRBJ2-3, with unresolved D. This CDR3 has 11 residues. The germline V gene encodes CDR1 DFQATT and CDR2 SNEGSKA (reference sequence). Trimming removed 6 bases at V and 5 bases at J, with 9 bases between. CDR3 loop: CSALEGDTQYF. In nucleotides, the CDR3 is TGCAGTGCCCTAGAAGGAGATACGCAGTATTTT.

The V and J genes are TRBV20-1 and TRBJ2-7, with 8 positions matching TRBD1. The CDR3 is 14 amino acids. Germline V gene lookup returns CDR1 DFQATT and CDR2 SNEGSKA (reference sequence). V lost 0 bases, J lost 6 bases, and 7 bases stayed unmatched. CDR3 nucleotide sequence: TGCAGTGCTAGAGACGGGGCAGGGGGCAGCGAGCAGTACTTC. As protein: CSARDGAGGSEQYF.

This clonotype was observed at least ten times. The V and J genes are TRBV6-5 and TRBJ1-2, with unresolved D. Germline V gene sequence: CDR1 MNHEY, CDR2 SVGAGI. V was trimmed by 0 bases and J by 0 bases, leaving 11 bases between them. This CDR3 has 16 amino acids. The CDR3 loop reads CASSYSFGRPNYGYTF. The CDR3 bases are TGTGCCAGCAGTTACTCGTTCGGCAGACCTAACTATGGCTACACCTTC.

This clonotype occurred many times. The genes are TRBV9 and TRBJ2-7; D is ambiguous. V gave up 0 bases and J gave up 5 bases, with 12 bases separating them. This CDR3 region has 14 residues. In germline, CDR1 is SGDLS, CDR2 YYNGEE. CDR3 loop: CASSVGPVGNEQYF. In DNA form, the CDR3 reads TGTGCCAGCAGCGTAGGCCCAGTTGGGAACGAGCAGTACTTC. The full variable domain, with the rest looked up from reference TRBV9 and TRBJ2-7, is DSGVTQTPKHLITATGQRVTLRCSPRSGDLSVYWYQQSLDQGLQFLIQYYNGEERAKGNILERFSAQQFPDLHSELNLSSLELGDSALYFCASSVGPVGNEQYFGPGTRLTVT.

This clonotype was seen more than once but under ten times. The chain couples TRBV6-1 to TRBJ2-3; D might be TRBD1 (6 bases). CDR1 and CDR2 (germline): MNHNS, SASEGT. The ends were cut back, 8 bases at V and 2 bases at J, with 11 bases in the middle. CDR3 length equals 13 residues. The CDR3: CASGGANTDTQYF. The CDR3 DNA reads as TGTGCCAGCGGGGGCGCAAACACAGATACGCAGTATTTT.

This clonotype was counted many times. The chain joins TRBV6-1 to TRBJ1-6; D not resolved. V was shortened by 7 bases and J by 12 bases, with 7 bases between the two germline ends. The CDR3 covers 10 residues. Looked up from germline, CDR1 is MNHNS and CDR2 is SASEGT. The CDR3 reads CASIRGPLHF. CDR3 DNA: TGTGCCAGCATACGGGGACCCCTCCACTTT.

At least ten counts were recorded for this clonotype. V and J are TRBV7-9 and TRBJ2-1, with D perhaps matching TRBD1 or TRBD2 (5 bases each). Per germline, CDR1 SEHNR and CDR2 FQNEAQ (reference sequence). The CDR3 contains 16 residues. V was trimmed by 1 base and J by 5 bases, leaving 15 bases between them. CDR3 amino acids: CASSLDQGPPNNEQFF. The CDR3 region has the DNA TGTGCCAGCAGCTTAGACCAGGGACCCCCCAACAATGAGCAGTTCTTC.